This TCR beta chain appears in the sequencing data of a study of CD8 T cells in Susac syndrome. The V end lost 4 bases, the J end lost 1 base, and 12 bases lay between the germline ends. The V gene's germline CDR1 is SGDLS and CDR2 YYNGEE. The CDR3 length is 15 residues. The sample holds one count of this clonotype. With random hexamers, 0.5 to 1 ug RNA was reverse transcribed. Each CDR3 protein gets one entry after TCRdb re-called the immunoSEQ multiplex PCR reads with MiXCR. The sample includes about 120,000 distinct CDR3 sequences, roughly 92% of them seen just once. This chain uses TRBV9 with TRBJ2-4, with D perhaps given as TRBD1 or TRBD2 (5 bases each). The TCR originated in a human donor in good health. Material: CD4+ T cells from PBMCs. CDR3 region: CASSPGTSAKNIQYF. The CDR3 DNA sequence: TGTGCCAGCAGCCCCGGGACCTCTGCCAAAAACATTCAGTACTTC.